Below, 9 T cell receptor beta chains from the same sample are listed, as sequenced in a study of cytomegalovirus exposure and HLA in healthy donors. The PCR employed 60 Vbeta primers together with 13 Jbeta primers. TCRdb's copy holds only in-frame clones and misses some; the assay was immunoSEQ multiplex PCR. This sample has 200,000 to 250,000 clones, with approximately 80% found just once. Material for sequencing was PBMCs. The receptors shown here come from a male donor in good health and CMV-seronegative.

This chain links TRBV5-4 with TRBJ1-1; D is ambiguous. V was pared by 5 bases and J by 4 bases, with 15 bases between. There are 14 residues in the CDR3. The germline V gene has CDR1 SGHNT and CDR2 YYREEE (reference sequence). CDR3 DNA: TGTGCCAGCAGTTTCCCCAAAACGGGCACTGAAGCTTTCTTT. Protein sequence: CASSFPKTGTEAFF.

There are a few counts of this clone. V is TRBV9 and J is TRBJ2-7, with 10 positions matching TRBD2. J lost 5 bases, V lost 4 bases, and 6 bases had no gene match. The CDR3 runs to 14 residues. CDR1 is SGDLS and CDR2 is YYNGEE in the germline V gene. The chain's CDR3 is CASSISGRMDEQYF. The CDR3 nucleotides read TGTGCCAGCAGCATTAGCGGGAGGATGGACGAGCAGTACTTC.

Comments on this clone: Different DNA sequences within this sample yield the same CDR3. CDR3 protein: CASSVVASGSDEQFF. The CDR3 DNA sequence: TGTGCCAGCAGCGTAGTAGCTAGCGGGAGTGATGAGCAGTTCTTC. The V call is TRBV9, the J call TRBJ2-1; 10 bases align to TRBD2. The CDR3 is 15 residues long. V was pared by 0 bases and J by 8 bases, with 5 bases of the junction left unmatched. Germline V CDR1 and CDR2: SGDLS, YYNGEE.

About this clone itself: Distinct nucleotide sequences in the sample also encode this CDR3. The rearrangement uses TRBV15 and TRBJ2-7; 14 nucleotides line up with TRBD2. The V gene end was trimmed by 5 bases and the J gene end by 3 bases; junction bases not matched to a gene: 3. There are 15 residues in the CDR3. Germline values: CDR1 LNHNV, CDR2 YYDKDF (reference sequence). CDR3 amino acids: CATSRGTSGSYEQYF. As DNA, the CDR3 is TGTGCCACCAGCCGGGGGACTAGCGGGAGCTACGAGCAGTACTTC.

The V call is TRBV27, the J call TRBJ1-6, with D possibly being TRBD1 (5 bases). V was clipped by 3 bases and J by 6 bases, with 15 bases between them. In germline, CDR1 is MNHEY, CDR2 SMNVEV (reference sequence). The CDR3 totals 16 residues. In DNA, the CDR3 is TGTGCCAGCAGTTTCGCCCCCGGGGGAAGTAATTCACCCCTCCACTTT. It specifies CASSFAPGGSNSPLHF.

The chain couples TRBV7-9 to TRBJ1-4; D may be TRBD1 (5 bases). This CDR3 has 13 amino acids. Germline V gene data show CDR1 as SEHNR and CDR2 as FQNEAQ (reference sequence). Trimming removed 6 bases from V and 8 bases from J, with 13 bases in between. In nucleotides, the CDR3 is TGTGCCAGCAGTACCAGGGAGGGGGAAAAACTGTTTTTT. As protein: CASSTREGEKLFF.

The chain joins TRBV5-6 to TRBJ2-7; tentative D call: TRBD1 (6 bases). The CDR3 spans 13 residues. The germline CDR1 and CDR2 sequences are SGHDT and YYEEEE. The V and J ends lost 0 bases and 9 bases respectively, with 13 bases between them. DNA of the CDR3: TGTGCCAGCAGCTTGGGGGGCAGGGGCGGGCAGTACTTC. This encodes CASSLGGRGGQYF.

This sequence joins TRBV7-9 and TRBJ1-2; possibly TRBD1 for D (6 bases). The V end was cut by 0 bases, the J end by 0 bases, with 17 bases between. There are 18 residues in the CDR3. Germline CDR1 reads SEHNR; CDR2 reads FQNEAQ (reference sequence). This CDR3 reads CASSLASGYRAPNYGYTF. The CDR3 bases are TGTGCCAGCAGCTTAGCGTCGGGATACAGGGCCCCTAACTATGGCTACACCTTC.

The chain combines TRBV18 with TRBJ2-7; no firm D call. The CDR3 sequence is 15 residues long. The germline V and J ends were trimmed by 0 bases and 3 bases, with 12 bases remaining between them. The germline CDR1 and CDR2 sequences are KGHSH and LQKENI. CDR3 DNA: TGTGCCAGCTCACCACCCGGGTCATCCCGCTACGAGCAGTACTTC. Amino acids: CASSPPGSSRYEQYF.